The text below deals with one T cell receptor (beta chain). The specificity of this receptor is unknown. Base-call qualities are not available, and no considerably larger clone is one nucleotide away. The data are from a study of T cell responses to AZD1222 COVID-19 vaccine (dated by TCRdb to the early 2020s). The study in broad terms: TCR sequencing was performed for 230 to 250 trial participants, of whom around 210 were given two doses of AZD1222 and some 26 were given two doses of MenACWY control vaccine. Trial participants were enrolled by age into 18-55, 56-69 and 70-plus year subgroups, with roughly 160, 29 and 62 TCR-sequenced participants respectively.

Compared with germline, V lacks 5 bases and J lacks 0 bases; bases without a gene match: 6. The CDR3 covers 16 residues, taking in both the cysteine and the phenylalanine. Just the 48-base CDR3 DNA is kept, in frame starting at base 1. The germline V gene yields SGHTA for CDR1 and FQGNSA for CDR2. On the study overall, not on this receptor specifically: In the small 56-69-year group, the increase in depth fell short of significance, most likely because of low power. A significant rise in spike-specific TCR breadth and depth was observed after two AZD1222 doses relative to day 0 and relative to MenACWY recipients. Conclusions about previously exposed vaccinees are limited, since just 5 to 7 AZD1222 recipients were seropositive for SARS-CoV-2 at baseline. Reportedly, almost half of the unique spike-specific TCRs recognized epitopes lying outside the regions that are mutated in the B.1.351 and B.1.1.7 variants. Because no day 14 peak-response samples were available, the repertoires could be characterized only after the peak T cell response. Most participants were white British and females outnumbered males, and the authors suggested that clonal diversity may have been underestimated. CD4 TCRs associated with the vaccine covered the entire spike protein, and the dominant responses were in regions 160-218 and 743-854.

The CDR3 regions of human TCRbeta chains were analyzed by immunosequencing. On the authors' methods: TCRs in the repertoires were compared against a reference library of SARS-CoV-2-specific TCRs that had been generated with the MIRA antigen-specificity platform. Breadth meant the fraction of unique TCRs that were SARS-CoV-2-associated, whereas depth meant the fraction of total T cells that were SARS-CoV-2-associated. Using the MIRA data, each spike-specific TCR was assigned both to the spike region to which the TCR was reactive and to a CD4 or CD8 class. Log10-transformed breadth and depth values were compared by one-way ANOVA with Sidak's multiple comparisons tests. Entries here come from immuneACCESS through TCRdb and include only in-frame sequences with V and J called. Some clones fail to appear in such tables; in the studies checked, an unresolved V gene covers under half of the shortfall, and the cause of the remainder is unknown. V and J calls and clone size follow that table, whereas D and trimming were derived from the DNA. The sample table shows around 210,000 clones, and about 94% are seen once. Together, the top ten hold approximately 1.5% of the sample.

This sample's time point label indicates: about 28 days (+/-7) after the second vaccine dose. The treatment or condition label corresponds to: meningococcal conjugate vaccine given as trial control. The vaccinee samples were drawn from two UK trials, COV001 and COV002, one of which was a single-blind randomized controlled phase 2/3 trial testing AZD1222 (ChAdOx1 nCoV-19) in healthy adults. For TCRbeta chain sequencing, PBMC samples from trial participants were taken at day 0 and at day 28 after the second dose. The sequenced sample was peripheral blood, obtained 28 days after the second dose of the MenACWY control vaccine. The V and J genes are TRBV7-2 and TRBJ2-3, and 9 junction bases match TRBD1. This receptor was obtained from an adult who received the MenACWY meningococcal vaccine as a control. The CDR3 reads CASSPGGQGSTDTQYF. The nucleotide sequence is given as TGTGCCAGCAGCCCCGGGGGACAGGGAAGCACAGATACGCAGTATTTT.